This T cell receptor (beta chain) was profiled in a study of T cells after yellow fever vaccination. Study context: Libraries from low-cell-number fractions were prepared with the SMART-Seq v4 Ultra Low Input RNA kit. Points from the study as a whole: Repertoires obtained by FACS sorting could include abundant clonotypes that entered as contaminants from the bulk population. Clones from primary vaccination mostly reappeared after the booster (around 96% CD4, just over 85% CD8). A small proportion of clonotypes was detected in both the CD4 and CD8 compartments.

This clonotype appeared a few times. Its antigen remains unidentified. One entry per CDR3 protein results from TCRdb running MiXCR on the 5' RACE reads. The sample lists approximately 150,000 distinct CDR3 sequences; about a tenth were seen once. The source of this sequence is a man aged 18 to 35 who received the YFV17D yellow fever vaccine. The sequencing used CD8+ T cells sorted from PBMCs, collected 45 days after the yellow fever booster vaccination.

Here the CDR3 reads CASGDRGTAYEQYF. The CDR3 DNA reads TGCGCCAGCGGAGACAGGGGTACGGCCTACGAGCAGTACTTC. The chain combines TRBV5-1 with TRBJ2-7, with 8 bases lining up with TRBD1. The CDR3 sequence is 14 residues long. Looked up from germline, CDR1 is SGHRS and CDR2 is YFSETQ. Unmatched junction bases numbered 8, after V lost 7 bases and J lost 2 bases.